This is a list of T cell receptor beta chains from one sample in a study of blood T cell repertoires in COVID-19. Assay used: immunoSEQ multiplex PCR; TCRdb lists only in-frame clones, some missing. In the table there are 90,000 to 100,000 clones, roughly 83% of which are singletons. Sequencing was done on a sample of peripheral blood. The receptors were sampled from a woman aged 60 to 75 with acute or convalescent COVID-19. CDR3s include the opening cysteine and the closing phenylalanine or tryptophan. Each record gives: D gene, clone size, V gene, J gene, CDR3 DNA, CDR3 protein. The D gene is left open where the match is weak. Expanded clones get a size class; other rows say once, few or many, or leave the size out.

-	-	TRBV6-5	TRBJ1-6	TGTGCCAGCTCATCGCAGGGGTTGGATAATTCACCCCTCCACTTT	CASSSQGLDNSPLHF
TRBD1	-	TRBV5-1	TRBJ1-6	TGCGCCAGCAGCCGCTCAGGGGGCAATAATTCACCCCTCCACTTT	CASSRSGGNNSPLHF
-	-	TRBV2	TRBJ2-2	TGTGCCAGCAAGTCAGGGCCGAACACCGGGGAGCTGTTTTTT	CASKSGPNTGELFF
-	-	TRBV19	TRBJ1-5	TGTGCCAGTAGTCGAAGGGGACAGCCCCAGCATTTT	CASSRRGQPQHF
-	-	TRBV4-3	TRBJ1-6	TGCGCCAGCAGCCAAGATGTTCCGGGGAGCTCCTATAATTCACCCCTCCACTTT	CASSQDVPGSSYNSPLHF
-	-	TRBV11-2	TRBJ2-7	TGTGCCAGCAGCTTTAGCGGTTACGAGCAGTACTTC	CASSFSGYEQYF
TRBD2	-	TRBV20-1	TRBJ2-7	TGCAGTGCTAGTGTCCTACTAGCGGCTTACGAGCAGTACTTC	CSASVLLAAYEQYF
-	-	TRBV5-1	TRBJ1-2	TGCGCCAGCAGCTTGGCCGGGTCAGGGGCTTATGGCTACACCTTC	CASSLAGSGAYGYTF
-	-	TRBV27	TRBJ1-1	TGTGCCAGCAGTGACAGATTCATGAACACTGAAGCTTTCTTT	CASSDRFMNTEAFF
-	-	TRBV6-6	TRBJ1-3	TGTGCCAGCAGTTACGCAACGGGACAATCTGGAAACACCATATATTTT	CASSYATGQSGNTIYF
TRBD1	-	TRBV19	TRBJ1-2	TGTGCCAGTAGTCAGGGGGCAACGGACTATGGCTACACCTTC	CASSQGATDYGYTF
-	-	TRBV2	TRBJ2-7	TGTGCCAGCAGGGCGGACTCGAGGACCTACGAGCAGTACTTC	CASRADSRTYEQYF
-	-	TRBV7-2	TRBJ1-1	TGTGCCAGCAGCTTAGGGGGCTCAGGGAACACTGAAGCTTTCTTT	CASSLGGSGNTEAFF
-	-	TRBV9	TRBJ1-2	TGTGCCAGCAGCCGGATGGGAGGGGGATACTATGGCTACACCTTC	CASSRMGGGYYGYTF
TRBD2	-	TRBV5-5	TRBJ2-6	TGTGCCAGCAGCTTACTAGCGGGGGGAGGTGGGGCCAACGTCCTGACTTTC	CASSLLAGGGGANVLTF
TRBD1	-	TRBV5-5	TRBJ2-2	TGTGCCAGCAGCTTAAGGCAGGGGGCGCAAGGGGAGCTGTTTTTT	CASSLRQGAQGELFF
TRBD2	once	TRBV11-3	TRBJ2-1	TGTGCCAGCAGCTTTAGCGGGGGGCTCAATGAGCAGTTCTTC	CASSFSGGLNEQFF
-	-	TRBV5-1	TRBJ2-3	TGCGCCAGCAGCCTAGGGGAGGCTGGCACAGATACGCAGTATTTT	CASSLGEAGTDTQYF
TRBD1	few	TRBV28	TRBJ1-2	TGTGCCAGCAGACGACAGGGGGCGGTCTATGGCTACACCTTC	CASRRQGAVYGYTF
TRBD1	-	TRBV6-1	TRBJ1-5	TGTGCCAGCAGTGAATGGGGACAGGGGGCCGGTCAGCCCCAGCATTTT	CASSEWGQGAGQPQHF
-	-	TRBV7-2	TRBJ1-2	TGTGCCAGCAGCGGAGGGGCAGGGACCTATGGCTACACCTTC	CASSGGAGTYGYTF
TRBD1	-	TRBV7-3	TRBJ1-6	TGTGCCAGCAGCTTAGGGCAGGGGGATAATTCACCCCTCCACTTT	CASSLGQGDNSPLHF
-	once	TRBV3-1/TRBV3-2	TRBJ1-4	TGTGCCAGCAGCCAAGTTCAGGGCCGTGAAAAACTGTTTTTT	CASSQVQGREKLFF
TRBD1	-	TRBV2	TRBJ1-5	TGTGCCAGCAGGGGGGACAGGGTTCAGCCCCAGCATTTT	CASRGDRVQPQHF
TRBD1	-	TRBV11-2	TRBJ1-6	TGTGCCAGCAGCTTAGAGACAGGGGGTTCGGCACCCCTCCACTTT	CASSLETGGSAPLHF
TRBD1	-	TRBV4-1	TRBJ1-1	TGCGCCAGCAGCCATCGACAGGGACAAAACACTGAAGCTTTCTTT	CASSHRQGQNTEAFF
TRBD2	-	TRBV5-3	TRBJ2-5	TGTGCCAGAAGCACAGCGCTAGCGGAGGTGTTCGTAGAGACCCAGTACTTC	CARSTALAEVFVETQYF
-	-	TRBV27	TRBJ1-4	TGTGCCAGCGGGAGGCCCACCGAGAATGAAAAACTGTTTTTT	CASGRPTENEKLFF
TRBD2	-	TRBV6-2/TRBV6-3	TRBJ2-1	TGTGCCAGCAGTAGACTAGCTGGCGCCCATGAGCAGTTCTTC	CASSRLAGAHEQFF
TRBD2	-	TRBV5-4	TRBJ2-1	TGTGCCAGCAGCCTTACTAGCGGGGGGTCCAATGAGCAGTTCTTC	CASSLTSGGSNEQFF
-	-	TRBV11-3	TRBJ2-2	TGTGCCAGCAGCCAAACCCCCAGGGGCACCGGGGAGCTGTTTTTT	CASSQTPRGTGELFF
-	-	TRBV18	TRBJ2-5	TGTGCCAGCTCACCGCCAGGGCTCCGAGAGACCCAGTACTTC	CASSPPGLRETQYF
-	few	TRBV7-2	TRBJ1-2	TGTGCCAGCAGCTTAGGACAGTCTAACTATGGCTACACCTTC	CASSLGQSNYGYTF
TRBD2	-	TRBV6-2/TRBV6-3	TRBJ2-6	TGTGCCAGCAGCCCTAAGGGAGGGAGCTCTGGGGCCAACGTCCTGACTTTC	CASSPKGGSSGANVLTF
-	-	TRBV9	TRBJ1-1	TGTGCCAGCAGCGTAGTTCCGGGAAATACTGAAGCTTTCTTT	CASSVVPGNTEAFF
-	once	TRBV28	TRBJ1-2	TGTGCCAGCAGTTCCAAATATGGCTACACCTTC	CASSSKYGYTF
TRBD1	-	TRBV30	TRBJ2-3	TGTGCCCTCTGGACAGGGGGCACAGATACGCAGTATTTT	CALWTGGTDTQYF
-	few	TRBV6-5	TRBJ1-3	TGTGCCAGCAGTTACGGGTCAGGTCAATACACCATATATTTT	CASSYGSGQYTIYF
-	-	TRBV3-1/TRBV3-2	TRBJ2-3	TGTGCCAGCAGCCGTCAGGGTCTGAGTTCGGATACGCAGTATTTT	CASSRQGLSSDTQYF
TRBD1	-	TRBV12-3/TRBV12-4	TRBJ1-6	TGTGCCAGCAGTTTTGGGACAGCGTCACCCCTCCACTTT	CASSFGTASPLHF
-	-	TRBV2	TRBJ1-4	TGTGCCAGCAGTGACTGGCAAGTGGCAACTAATGAAAAACTGTTTTTT	CASSDWQVATNEKLFF
TRBD1	once	TRBV6-5	TRBJ1-1	TGTGCCAGCAGTAGACAGGGGGCGAACACTGAAGCTTTCTTT	CASSRQGANTEAFF
-	-	TRBV7-6	TRBJ1-4	TGTGCCAGCAGCCTAAGGGTTCCGGGGAATTCAGAAAAACTGTTTTTT	CASSLRVPGNSEKLFF
-	-	TRBV27	TRBJ1-1	TGTGCCAGCAGTTTCAACAGGGTGGGCACTGAAGCTTTCTTT	CASSFNRVGTEAFF
TRBD2	-	TRBV9	TRBJ2-1	TGTGCCAGCAGCACCCGGACTAGCGGGGCCAATGAGCAGTTCTTC	CASSTRTSGANEQFF
TRBD1	-	TRBV2	TRBJ2-7	TGTGCCAGCAGTGAAGGCCGGGACAGCTTGTCCTACGAGCAGTACTTC	CASSEGRDSLSYEQYF
TRBD1	-	TRBV5-8	TRBJ1-5	TGTGCCAGCAGCTTGGATCGGGACAGGCGCAATCAGCCCCAGCATTTT	CASSLDRDRRNQPQHF